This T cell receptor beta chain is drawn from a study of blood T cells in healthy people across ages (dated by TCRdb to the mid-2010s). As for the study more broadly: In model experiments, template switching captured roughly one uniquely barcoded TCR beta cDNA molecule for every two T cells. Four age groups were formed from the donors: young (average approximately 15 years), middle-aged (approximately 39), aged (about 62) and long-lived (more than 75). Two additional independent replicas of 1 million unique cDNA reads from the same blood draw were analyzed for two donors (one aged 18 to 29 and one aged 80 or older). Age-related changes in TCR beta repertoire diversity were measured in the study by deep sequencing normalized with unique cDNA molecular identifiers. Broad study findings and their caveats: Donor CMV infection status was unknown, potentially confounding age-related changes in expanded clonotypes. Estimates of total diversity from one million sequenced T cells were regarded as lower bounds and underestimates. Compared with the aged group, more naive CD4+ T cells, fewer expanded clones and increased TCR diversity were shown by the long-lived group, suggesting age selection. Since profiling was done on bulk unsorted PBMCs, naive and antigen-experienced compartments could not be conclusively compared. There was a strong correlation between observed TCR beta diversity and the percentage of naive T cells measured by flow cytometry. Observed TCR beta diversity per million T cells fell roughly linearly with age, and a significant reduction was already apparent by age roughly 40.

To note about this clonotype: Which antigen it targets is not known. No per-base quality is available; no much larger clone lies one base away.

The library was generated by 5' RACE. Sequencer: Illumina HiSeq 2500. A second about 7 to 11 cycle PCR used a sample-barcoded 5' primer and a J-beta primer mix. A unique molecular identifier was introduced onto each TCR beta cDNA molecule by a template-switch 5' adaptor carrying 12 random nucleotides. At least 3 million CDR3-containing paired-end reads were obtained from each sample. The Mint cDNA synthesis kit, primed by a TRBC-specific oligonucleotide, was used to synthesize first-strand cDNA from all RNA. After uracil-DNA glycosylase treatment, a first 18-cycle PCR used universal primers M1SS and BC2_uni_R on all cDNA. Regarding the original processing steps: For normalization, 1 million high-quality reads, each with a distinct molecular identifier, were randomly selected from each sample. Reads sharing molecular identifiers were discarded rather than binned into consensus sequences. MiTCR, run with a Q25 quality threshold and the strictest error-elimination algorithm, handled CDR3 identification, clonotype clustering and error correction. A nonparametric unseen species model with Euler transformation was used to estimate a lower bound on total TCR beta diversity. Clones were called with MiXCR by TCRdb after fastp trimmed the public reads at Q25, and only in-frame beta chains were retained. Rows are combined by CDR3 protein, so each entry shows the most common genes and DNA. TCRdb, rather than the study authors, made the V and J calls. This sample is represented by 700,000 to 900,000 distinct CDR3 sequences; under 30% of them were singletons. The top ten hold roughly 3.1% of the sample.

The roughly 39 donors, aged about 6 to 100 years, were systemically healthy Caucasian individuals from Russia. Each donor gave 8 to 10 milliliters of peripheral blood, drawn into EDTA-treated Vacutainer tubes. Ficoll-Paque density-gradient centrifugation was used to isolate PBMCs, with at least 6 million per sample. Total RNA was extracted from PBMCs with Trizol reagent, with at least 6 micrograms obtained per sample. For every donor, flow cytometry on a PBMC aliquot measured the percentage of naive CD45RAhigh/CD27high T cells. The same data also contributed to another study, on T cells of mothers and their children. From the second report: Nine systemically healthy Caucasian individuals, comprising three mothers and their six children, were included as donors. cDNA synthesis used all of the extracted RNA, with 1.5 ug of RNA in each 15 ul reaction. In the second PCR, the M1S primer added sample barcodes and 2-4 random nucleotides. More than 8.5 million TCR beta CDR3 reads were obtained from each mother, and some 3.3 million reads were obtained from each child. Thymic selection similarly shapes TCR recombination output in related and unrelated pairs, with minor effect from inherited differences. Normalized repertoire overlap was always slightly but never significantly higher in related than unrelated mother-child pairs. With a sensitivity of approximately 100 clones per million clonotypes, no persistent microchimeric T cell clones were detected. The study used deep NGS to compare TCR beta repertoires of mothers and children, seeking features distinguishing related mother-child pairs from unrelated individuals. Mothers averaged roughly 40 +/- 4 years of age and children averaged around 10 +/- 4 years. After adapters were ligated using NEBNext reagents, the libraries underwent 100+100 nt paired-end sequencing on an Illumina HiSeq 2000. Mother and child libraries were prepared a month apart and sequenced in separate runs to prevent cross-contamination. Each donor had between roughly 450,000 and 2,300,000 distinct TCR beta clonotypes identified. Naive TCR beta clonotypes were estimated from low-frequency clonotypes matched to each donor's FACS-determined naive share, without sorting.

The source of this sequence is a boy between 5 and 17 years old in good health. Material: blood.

For the CDR3, the sequence is CASSQDIGTGLHSGNTIYF. The DNA is TGCGCCAGCAGCCAAGATATCGGGACAGGCTTGCACTCTGGAAACACCATATATTTT. The rearrangement combines TRBV4-1 with TRBJ1-3; 8 central bases correspond to TRBD1. Reading from cysteine to phenylalanine, the CDR3 counts 19 amino acids. The sequence is cut down to CDR3 DNA, 57 bases in frame from base 1. CDR1 and CDR2 are drawn from the germline V gene: MGHRA, YSYEKL. Trimmed from V: 0 bases; trimmed from J: 0 bases; junction bases lacking a gene match: 10.